This T cell receptor beta chain derives from a study of cytomegalovirus exposure and HLA in healthy donors. Study-level findings and limits: In a later analysis, at a false discovery rate of 0.05, 15,000 to 20,000 TCR beta sequences matched HLA alleles. The authors later linked a missense DCLRE1C variant to TCR beta V- and J-gene trimming. There were some V segments, including TRBV6-2 and TRBV6-3, excluded as indistinguishable.

Concerning this clone: No antigen is known for it.

V was shortened by 7 bases and J by 4 bases, with 17 bases between the two germline ends. The germline V gene has CDR1 PRHDT and CDR2 FYEKMQ (reference sequence). The CDR3 spans 15 residues. The PCR used 60 Vbeta and 13 Jbeta primers. Profiling relied on immunoSEQ multiplex PCR, and the TCRdb table lists in-frame clones only, not all of them. This table has 140,000 to 150,000 clones, approximately 84% appearing once. This TCR derives from a woman aged 55-75 years in good health and CMV-seropositive. The specimen sequenced was PBMCs. This chain connects TRBV13 to TRBJ2-1; tentative D call: TRBD2 (5 bases). CDR3 sequence (DNA): TGTGCCAGCAAAACGGCCACGGAGGATTACAATGAGCAGTTCTTC. Residues: CASKTATEDYNEQFF.